This TCR beta chain comes out of a study of blood T cell repertoires in COVID-19. Study-wide background: Acute and convalescent COVID-19 specimens originated in the United States, Italy and Spain.

This CDR3 has 18 residues. Participant ages covered about 18 to 95 years across 24 US areas. Either two negative PCRs, clearance, or symptom resolution qualified Cohort 3 donors as recovered. Using immunoSEQ multiplex PCR, the repertoire was profiled, and TCRdb retains in-frame clones only, with some absent. The sample records over 300,000 clones, about 89% being singletons. This sequence originates from a woman aged 40 to 50 who had recovered from COVID-19. Sequences were obtained from PBMCs or T cells enriched from blood (not recorded which). The chain employs TRBV21-1 and TRBJ2-2; TRBD1 is the table's D call, not checked against the DNA. TRBV21-1 is marked as a pseudogene. The CDR3 coding sequence is TGTGCCAGCAGCAATCCCCCCCCGGGACAGGGGGCCCCCGGGGAGCTGTTTTTT. Its protein product is CASSNPPPGQGAPGELFF.